This T cell receptor (beta chain) was recovered during a study of T cell responses to AZD1222 COVID-19 vaccine. V was pared by 6 bases and J by 7 bases, with 8 bases of the junction left unmatched. CDR1 SNHLY and CDR2 FYNNEI come from the germline V gene. The CDR3 runs 14 residues. Sequenced by immunoSEQ multiplex PCR; TCRdb stores in-frame clones only, minus some. This table has about 120,000 clones, 85% to 95% appearing once. This sequence was found in an adult in good health. The sequences come from peripheral blood, collected on day 0 of AZD1222 vaccination. The chain employs TRBV2 and TRBJ1-5; 8 bases are shared with TRBD1. CDR3 loop: CASRWTGSEQPQHF. CDR3 coding DNA: TGTGCCAGCAGATGGACAGGGTCGGAGCAGCCCCAGCATTTT.